The present entry profiles one T cell receptor (beta chain) with its context. These data originate in a study of CD8 T cells in Susac syndrome. An input of about 0.45 to 1 ug of RNA was subjected to reverse transcription using random hexamers. Via MiXCR, TCRdb re-called the immunoSEQ multiplex PCR reads, giving one row per CDR3 protein. The sample lists 100,000 to 150,000 distinct CDR3 sequences; over 85% were seen once. Germline V gene data show CDR1 as MNHEY and CDR2 as SMNVEV (reference sequence). The CDR3 is made up of 13 amino acids. The V end was cut by 2 bases, the J end by 5 bases, with 9 bases between.

This TCR came from a human donor with multiple sclerosis. The genes are TRBV27 and TRBJ2-5; tentative D call: TRBD2 (6 bases). Sequencing was performed on CD8+ T cells from PBMCs. CDR3 coding DNA: TGTGCCAGCAGTTTAGGCCTAGCGGAGACCCAGTACTTC. Its translation is CASSLGLAETQYF.